Listed here are 17 T cell receptor beta chains from one sample, sequenced in a study of blood T cell repertoires in COVID-19. Generated by immunoSEQ multiplex PCR, the TCRdb table keeps only in-frame clones and is missing some. This sample has around 450,000 clones, with 70% to 90% found just once. Sequenced material: PBMCs or T cells enriched from blood (not recorded which). These receptors all stem from a woman aged 18-35 years with acute COVID-19.

The chain couples TRBV19 to TRBJ2-7; 13 bases map to TRBD2. Germline V CDR1 and CDR2: LNHDA, SQIVND (reference sequence). V trimming: 6 bases; J trimming: 5 bases; junction bases outside the gene matches: 13. This CDR3 comprises 17 residues. The CDR3 loop is CASRNRGLAGSGDEQYF. The CDR3 DNA reads as TGTGCCAGTAGAAATAGGGGACTAGCGGGATCAGGGGACGAGCAGTACTTC.

The chain uses TRBV5-1 and TRBJ1-3; possible D gene TRBD1, 6 bases. In germline, CDR1 is SGHRS, CDR2 YFSETQ. Deletions cut 4 bases from V and 0 bases from J, with 11 bases between. CDR3 length: 15 amino acids. CDR3 in DNA: TGCGCCAGCAGCCCATGGACAGCCTCTGGAAACACCATATATTTT. Protein sequence: CASSPWTASGNTIYF.

V is TRBV10-3 and J is TRBJ2-3; D is possibly TRBD2 (6 bases). Deletions cut 4 bases from V and 4 bases from J, with 15 bases between. The germline V gene encodes CDR1 ENHRY and CDR2 SYGVKD. There are 15 residues in the CDR3. The CDR3 sequence is CAISGTGEFSDTQYF. CDR3 in DNA: TGTGCCATCAGTGGAACGGGAGAATTTTCAGATACGCAGTATTTT.

The chain links TRBV11-2 to TRBJ1-6, with 7 bases aligning to TRBD1. The J segment lost 2 bases and the V segment lost 5 bases, leaving 9 bases of the junction unmatched. Germline CDR1 SGHAT, CDR2 FQNNGV. The CDR3 sequence is 17 residues long. CDR3 sequence reads: CASSPGRGGPYNSPLHF. CDR3 nucleotide sequence: TGTGCCAGCAGCCCGGGCCGAGGGGGCCCCTATAATTCACCCCTCCACTTT. The full variable domain, its missing parts supplied by reference TRBV11-2 and TRBJ1-6, is EAGVAQSPRYKIIEKRQSVAFWCNPISGHATLYWYQQILGQGPKLLIQFQNNGVVDDSQLPKDRFSAERLKGVDSTLKIQPAKLEDSAVYLCASSPGRGGPYNSPLHFGNGTRLTVT.

The V and J genes are TRBV5-1 and TRBJ2-7, with 7 nucleotides matching TRBD1. Germline V gene sequence: CDR1 SGHRS, CDR2 YFSETQ. The CDR3 spans 13 residues. With V trimmed by 5 bases and J by 3 bases, 5 bases remained unmatched. The CDR3 DNA sequence: TGCGCCAGCAGTGCACAGGGGAACTACGAGCAGTACTTC. Protein product: CASSAQGNYEQYF.

The chain couples TRBV7-2 to TRBJ2-1; 11 bases agree with TRBD2. The CDR3 is 17 amino acids. The V and J ends lost 1 base and 5 bases, in that order; junction bases with no gene match: 7. Germline V gives CDR1 SGHTA, CDR2 FQGNSA. In DNA, the CDR3 is TGTGCCAGCAGCTTAGGTGTGTTAGCGGGAGGGGACAATGAGCAGTTCTTC. Translation: CASSLGVLAGGDNEQFF.

V gene TRBV7-8 combines with J gene TRBJ2-1; 8 positions match TRBD2. The CDR3 runs 16 residues. Germline trimming cut 4 bases from V and 4 bases from J; bases unmatched to any gene: 9. Germline assignment: CDR1 SGHVS and CDR2 FQNEAQ. CDR3 protein: CASSSFRAGAYNEQFF. The CDR3 coding sequence is TGTGCCAGCAGCTCGTTTCGAGCGGGGGCTTACAATGAGCAGTTCTTC.

This rearrangement joins TRBV3-1 (or the pseudogene TRBV3-2) to TRBJ1-1; 7 bases are shared with TRBD1. The germline V gene has CDR1 LGHDT and CDR2 YNNKEL (reference sequence). Losses at the gene ends were 3 bases for V and 1 base for J; bases not matched to a gene: 11. The CDR3 consists of 17 residues. CDR3 loop: CASSQVRGYVPNTEAFF. As DNA, the CDR3 is TGTGCCAGCAGCCAGGTCAGGGGGTACGTCCCGAACACTGAAGCTTTCTTT.

The chain links TRBV7-2 to TRBJ2-7, with D possibly matching TRBD1 (7 bases). Germline V CDR1 and CDR2: SGHTA, FQGNSA. V was clipped by 4 bases and J by 3 bases, with 19 bases between them. The CDR3 contains 16 residues. This CDR3 is CASSSMAAGGLYEQYF. DNA for the CDR3: TGTGCCAGCAGCTCCATGGCGGCAGGGGGACTCTACGAGCAGTACTTC.

The V gene is TRBV5-5, the J gene TRBJ1-1; tentative D call: TRBD1 (5 bases). V was clipped by 5 bases and J by 7 bases, with 18 bases between them. The CDR3 totals 14 residues. Per germline, CDR1 SGHKS and CDR2 YYEKEE (reference sequence). The CDR3 loop is CASSRPGVEGEAFF. The CDR3 coding sequence is TGTGCCAGCAGTCGTCCGGGGGTGGAAGGTGAAGCTTTCTTT. Filled out from reference TRBV5-5 and TRBJ1-1, the complete variable domain reads DAGVTQSPTHLIKTRGQQVTLRCSPISGHKSVSWYQQVLGQGPQFIFQYYEKEERGRGNFPDRFSARQFPNYSSELNVNALLLGDSALYLCASSRPGVEGEAFFGQGTRLTVV.

CDR3 DNA sequence: TGTGCCAGCAATATAATGGTCGGTCGGGGCTACACCTTC. Translated: CASNIMVGRGYTF. This rearrangement joins TRBV28 to TRBJ1-2; D is ambiguous. This CDR3 region has 13 residues. Looked up from germline, CDR1 is MDHEN and CDR2 is SYDVKM. Trimming took off 7 bases at V and 8 bases at J, with 17 bases between the two ends.

The chain recombines TRBV7-9 with TRBJ1-4; TRBD1 matches at 8 bases. With 4 bases clipped from V and 0 bases from J, the junction kept 7 bases outside the gene matches. Germline assignment: CDR1 SEHNR and CDR2 FQNEAQ (reference sequence). This CDR3 has 17 amino acids. CDR3 residues: CASSSRGLLATNEKLFF. CDR3 nucleotides: TGTGCCAGCAGCTCCAGGGGGCTCCTTGCAACTAATGAAAAACTGTTTTTT.

J is TRBJ1-6 and V is TRBV10-2, with D hard to call. The V and J ends lost 4 bases and 7 bases respectively, with 11 bases between them. The CDR3 runs to 14 residues. The germline V gene encodes CDR1 WSHSY and CDR2 SAAADI. CDR3 sequence (DNA): TGCGCCAGCAGTGTGGGCAGGCTCAATTCACCCCTCCACTTT. Translating gives CASSVGRLNSPLHF.

The CDR3 loop reads CASSQGLEQPQHF. For the CDR3, the DNA is TGCGCCAGCAGCCAAGGTCTCGAGCAGCCCCAGCATTTT. This sequence joins TRBV4-1 and TRBJ1-5; D is unresolved. Germline CDR1 is MGHRA and CDR2 is YSYEKL. Trimming pared 1 base from V and 7 bases from J, leaving 8 bases between. The CDR3 covers 13 residues.

The chain joins TRBV5-3 to TRBJ2-5; D is undetermined. TRBV5-3 is classed as an ORF, of uncertain function. This CDR3 region has 12 residues. The V gene lost 4 bases and the J gene lost 2 bases, with 6 bases spanning the gap. The CDR3 nucleotides read TGTGCCAGAAGCGACTCGCAAGAGACCCAGTACTTC. It codes for CARSDSQETQYF.

The gene calls are TRBV6-2 or TRBV6-3 and TRBJ1-5; tentative D call: TRBD1 (6 bases). V was trimmed by 4 bases and J by 5 bases, leaving 9 bases between them. The CDR3 consists of 13 residues. From germline, CDR1 is MNHEY and CDR2 SVGEGT. The chain's CDR3 is CASSLRGHQPQHF. CDR3 sequence (DNA): TGTGCCAGCAGTTTGCGGGGGCATCAGCCCCAGCATTTT.

This chain connects TRBV7-9 to TRBJ1-1; D might be TRBD1 (6 bases). Germline CDR1 and CDR2: SEHNR and FQNEAQ (reference sequence). The CDR3 extends over 14 amino acids. V was trimmed by 6 bases and J by 3 bases, leaving 14 bases between them. As DNA, the CDR3 is TGTGCCAGCAGTGGGGGCGGCTCGGACACTGAAGCTTTCTTT. This codes for CASSGGGSDTEAFF.